This entry lists 24 T cell receptor beta chains sequenced from one sample in a study of response to subunit inactivated influenza vaccine. From the RT-PCR reads, TCRdb called clonotypes with MiXCR, one entry per CDR3 protein. This table has about 540,000 distinct CDR3 sequences, roughly 25% appearing once. These data were also filed under a second study, of T cells expressing NK-cell markers. That paper adds: UMI-tagged 5'RACE template switching yielded the TCR beta cDNA.

Here the sequenced sample was CD4+ T cells sorted from PBMCs, taken 12 days after vaccination. These receptors were collected from a man aged 50 to 60 who received an inactivated influenza vaccine.

V gene TRBV3-1 combines with J gene TRBJ2-7; the D gene is possibly TRBD2 (6 bases). Germline CDR1 and CDR2: LGHDT and YNNKEL (reference sequence). The CDR3 has 14 amino acids. Between the trimmed V and J ends, which lost 4 bases and 3 bases, there was a span of 13 bases. CDR3 in DNA: TGTGCCAGCAGCCGATCTTCGACTAGCTACGAGCAGTACTTC. It translates to CASSRSSTSYEQYF.

This clonotype was found a few times. The chain has TRBV28 and TRBJ1-2; D may be TRBD1 (6 bases). This CDR3 region has 13 residues. Per the germline V gene, CDR1 is MDHEN and CDR2 is SYDVKM. Deletions cut 5 bases from V and 8 bases from J, with 15 bases between. The CDR3 DNA is TGTGCCAGCAGTGGCGGGGGCAGGGACGGCTACACCTTC. The encoded protein is CASSGGGRDGYTF.

This clonotype appeared a few times. The V and J genes are TRBV20-1 and TRBJ2-2; 9 nucleotides align to TRBD2. The CDR3 is 15 amino acids. V lost 1 base, J lost 6 bases, and 6 bases stayed unmatched. Germline CDR1 reads DFQATT; CDR2 reads SNEGSKA (reference sequence). The DNA of the CDR3 is TGCAGTGCTAGAGTTAGCGGGAGAAGGGCCGGGGAGCTGTTTTTT. Protein sequence: CSARVSGRRAGELFF.

This chain uses TRBV20-1 with TRBJ2-1, with 15 nucleotides matching TRBD2. Germline values: CDR1 DFQATT, CDR2 SNEGSKA (reference sequence). The CDR3 totals 16 residues. Trimming removed 1 base from V and 6 bases from J; junction bases left unmatched: 4. CDR3 DNA: TGCAGTGCTAGAGCTGGACTAGCGGGAGGGGGCAATGAGCAGTTCTTC. This translates into CSARAGLAGGGNEQFF.

This clonotype was counted at least ten times. The CDR3 nucleotides are TGTGCCAGCAGTTTACCGAACACCGGGGAGCTGTTTTTT. Encoded protein: CASSLPNTGELFF. The chain is built from TRBV7-9 and TRBJ2-2, with D uncertain. The CDR3 covers 13 residues. Trimming left V 6 bases short and J 0 bases short, with 5 bases between. CDR1 and CDR2 from the germline V gene are SEHNR and FQNEAQ (reference sequence).

CDR3 DNA: TGCAGCGTTGTAGGACAAGCCACCGGGGAGCTGTTTTTT. This gives the protein CSVVGQATGELFF. V gene TRBV29-1 combines with J gene TRBJ2-2; D is possibly TRBD1 (5 bases). The CDR3 has 13 residues. Germline V gene sequence: CDR1 SQVTM, CDR2 ANQGSEA. The V end was cut by 4 bases, the J end by 4 bases, with 10 bases between.

This chain uses TRBV20-1 with TRBJ2-1, with 9 nucleotides matching TRBD2. The CDR3 runs 15 residues. The germline gives CDR1 DFQATT, CDR2 SNEGSKA (reference sequence). V lost 4 bases, J lost 2 bases, and 6 bases stayed unmatched. CDR3 residues: CSATRSGSAYNEQFF. The CDR3 DNA follows: TGCAGTGCTACCCGTAGCGGGAGCGCCTACAATGAGCAGTTCTTC.

This clonotype was seen a handful of times. The V call is TRBV18, the J call TRBJ1-1; weak D call: TRBD1 (6 bases). CDR3 length: 13 residues. V lost 5 bases, J lost 1 base, and 8 bases lay in between. The germline V gene encodes CDR1 KGHSH and CDR2 LQKENI. The CDR3 here is CASSDRSNTEAFF. Written as DNA, the CDR3 is TGTGCCAGCTCAGACAGGTCGAACACTGAAGCTTTCTTT.

Details on this clonotype: A much bigger clone sits one base away, suggesting this may be a read error. The rearrangement links TRBV11-3 to TRBJ2-3, with unresolved D. V lost 2 bases, J lost 1 base, and 4 bases lay in between. Germline V gene sequence: CDR1 SGHNT, CDR2 YENEEA. The length of the CDR3 is 13 residues. The CDR3 DNA sequence: TGTGCCAGCAGCTTACACCGCACAGATACGCAGTATTTT. It translates to CASSLHRTDTQYF.

This clonotype was seen at least ten times. The rearrangement joins TRBV20-1 to TRBJ2-1, with D tentatively TRBD1 (5 bases). Germline V gives CDR1 DFQATT, CDR2 SNEGSKA (reference sequence). V was pared by 1 base and J by 8 bases, with 30 bases between. The CDR3 sequence is 19 residues long. CDR3 nucleotides: TGCAGTGCTAGAGTTGCGGTACCCCGGGCCCCGGCAGGGTCTGATGAGCAGTTCTTC. It is translated as CSARVAVPRAPAGSDEQFF.

This clonotype was observed at least ten times. The rearrangement uses TRBV12-3 or TRBV12-4 and TRBJ1-5; D might be TRBD1 (6 bases). This CDR3 region has 15 residues. V lost 5 bases, J lost 3 bases, and 14 bases lay in between. The CDR3 sequence: CASSPGGQLNQPQHF. The CDR3 DNA reads as TGTGCCAGCAGTCCAGGCGGACAGCTCAATCAGCCCCAGCATTTT.

This clonotype appeared many times. The genes are TRBV20-1 and TRBJ1-5; TRBD1 is a possible D gene (6 bases). Germline assignment: CDR1 DFQATT and CDR2 SNEGSKA (reference sequence). This CDR3 is 13 amino acids long. V was trimmed by 3 bases and J by 4 bases, leaving 10 bases between them. CDR3 region: CSARTGGNQPQHF. CDR3 DNA: TGCAGTGCTAGGACAGGAGGGAATCAGCCCCAGCATTTT.

This clonotype turned up a few times. The chain joins TRBV29-1 to TRBJ2-3; 10 nucleotides line up with TRBD2. V shed 5 bases and J 6 bases; nucleotides not matched to a gene: 8. Germline V CDR1 and CDR2: SQVTM, ANQGSEA. The CDR3 extends over 14 amino acids. The CDR3 DNA reads as TGCAGCGTTACAGCGGGGGGGCCACTGGATACGCAGTATTTT. This encodes CSVTAGGPLDTQYF.

This clonotype has more than one count but fewer than ten. This chain uses TRBV5-1 with TRBJ1-1, with 7 bases fitting TRBD1. V shed 4 bases and J 10 bases; nucleotides not matched to a gene: 13. The CDR3 has 14 residues. Germline CDR1 SGHRS, CDR2 YFSETQ. The CDR3 region has the DNA TGCGCCAGCAGCCGTGGGACAGAAGTCCAGCCAGCTTTCTTT. As protein: CASSRGTEVQPAFF.

This clonotype was observed a few times. This rearrangement joins TRBV5-1 to TRBJ1-3; unclear D gene. Trimming cost V 0 bases and J 0 bases, with 10 bases left between them. Germline V gene data show CDR1 as SGHRS and CDR2 as YFSETQ. The CDR3 totals 16 residues. As DNA, the CDR3 is TGCGCCAGCAGCTTGGAAGGAGGAAGCTCTGGAAACACCATATATTTT. Its translation: CASSLEGGSSGNTIYF.

The J gene is TRBJ1-3, the V gene TRBV28, with D possibly matching TRBD1 (6 bases). The CDR3 totals 14 residues. From germline, CDR1 is MDHEN and CDR2 SYDVKM. V was shortened by 5 bases and J by 4 bases, with 12 bases between the two germline ends. This CDR3 reads CASSLGTMGNTIYF. The CDR3 DNA follows: TGTGCCAGCAGTCTAGGGACAATGGGAAACACCATATATTTT.

This clonotype was detected only a few times. The genes are TRBV2 and TRBJ2-1; TRBD2 matches at 8 bases. The CDR3 has 14 residues. CDR1 is SNHLY, CDR2 FYNNEI, per germline. Germline trimming cut 3 bases from V and 8 bases from J; bases unmatched to any gene: 6. CDR3 sequence: CASSEGLVIDEQFF. In nucleotides, the CDR3 is TGTGCCAGCAGTGAGGGACTAGTGATCGATGAGCAGTTCTTC.

This clonotype was recorded a few times. CDR3 nucleotide sequence: TGCAGTGCTAGAGATGTGGGGGGCCCGATGGGCTACACCTTC. It codes for CSARDVGGPMGYTF. The chain has TRBV20-1 and TRBJ1-2; a weak D match, TRBD1 (6 bases). The CDR3 runs 14 residues. V was cut by 0 bases and J by 8 bases, with 16 bases left in between. CDR1 is DFQATT and CDR2 is SNEGSKA in the germline V gene (reference sequence).

The CDR3 loop reads CASSPGLAGVRVGEQFF. The CDR3 DNA is TGCGCCAGCAGCCCAGGACTAGCGGGAGTGCGGGTGGGTGAGCAGTTCTTC. The chain is built from TRBV5-1 and TRBJ2-1; 13 positions agree with TRBD2. This CDR3 comprises 17 residues. Per germline, CDR1 SGHRS and CDR2 YFSETQ. J gave up 9 bases and V 4 bases, and 13 bases lay outside the gene matches.

This chain's CDR3 is CASSFFPIDTGELFF. The CDR3 coding sequence is TGTGCCAGCAGTTTTTTCCCCATAGACACCGGGGAGCTGTTTTTT. This chain uses TRBV12-3 or TRBV12-4 with TRBJ2-2; no definite D call. The CDR3 extends over 15 amino acids. Trimming took off 3 bases at V and 3 bases at J, with 11 bases between the two ends.

This clonotype turned up a few times. This chain connects TRBV25-1 to TRBJ2-1; perhaps TRBD1 as D (5 bases). There are 17 residues in the CDR3. Trimming pared 3 bases from V and 3 bases from J, leaving 18 bases between. Per germline, CDR1 MGHDK and CDR2 SYGVNS. CDR3 amino acids: CASSDPGGRTFYNEQFF. The CDR3 coding sequence is TGTGCCAGCAGTGACCCCGGCGGCAGGACATTCTACAATGAGCAGTTCTTC.

The J gene is TRBJ2-5, the V gene TRBV29-1; D remains ambiguous. Germline V gene sequence: CDR1 SQVTM, CDR2 ANQGSEA. The CDR3 contains 13 residues. Trimming removed 5 bases at V and 0 bases at J, with 10 bases between. CDR3 region: CSVLRQNQETQYF. CDR3 DNA sequence: TGCAGCGTTCTTCGGCAGAACCAAGAGACCCAGTACTTC. The full variable domain, completed using reference TRBV29-1 and TRBJ2-5, is SAVISQKPSRDICQRGTSLTIQCQVDSQVTMMFWYRQQPGQSLTLIATANQGSEATYESGFVIDKFPISRPNLTFSTLTVSNMSPEDSSIYLCSVLRQNQETQYFGPGTRLLVL.

The rearrangement uses TRBV3-1 and TRBJ1-2; 9 bases agree with TRBD1. The CDR3 covers 15 residues. V lost 5 bases and J lost 4; bases outside the gene matches: 8. Germline values: CDR1 LGHDT, CDR2 YNNKEL (reference sequence). The CDR3 DNA reads TGTGCCAGCAGCAAAACCGGACAGGGGACCTATGGCTACACCTTC. Encoded protein: CASSKTGQGTYGYTF.

Only a few counts were recorded for this clonotype. The rearrangement links TRBV4-3 to TRBJ2-5, with a tentative D call TRBD1 (5 bases). There are 15 residues in the CDR3. Looked up from germline, CDR1 is LGHNA and CDR2 is YSLEER. Between the trimmed V and J ends, which lost 1 base and 5 bases, there was a span of 14 bases. CDR3 nucleotides: TGCGCCAGCAGCCAAGGGTCGGTGAAGGGGGAGACCCAGTACTTC. This codes for CASSQGSVKGETQYF.